Listed below are T cell receptor beta chains from one sample, sequenced in a study of cytotoxic CD8 clonotypes in ibrutinib-treated CLL. The table came from immunoSEQ multiplex PCR; TCRdb's copy has only in-frame clones and leaves some out. Of tens of thousands of clones listed, 45% to 65% were seen once; the top ten hold roughly 15%. The sample here was PBMCs, taken after 12 months of ibrutinib treatment. These receptors all come from a human donor with chronic lymphocytic leukemia. Both conserved end residues are part of each CDR3. The D gene is left open where the match is weak. Size values are once, few and many counts, or a class for expanded clones, and some rows have none.

TRBV6-1	.	.	TRBJ2-7	TGTGCCAGCAGTGAAATGGTAAGCTCCTACGAGCAGTACTTC	CASSEMVSSYEQYF
TRBV4-1	.	.	TRBJ2-1	TGCGCCAGCAGCCAAGTTCGATATTGGGGGCAGGGCCAAGAGGATGAGCAGTTCTTC	CASSQVRYWGQGQEDEQFF
TRBV28	medium-sized	.	TRBJ1-2	TGTGCCAGCTCGACGCCTGCGGGAGCTAACTATGGCTACACCTTC	CASSTPAGANYGYTF
TRBV5-5	many	TRBD1	TRBJ2-2	TGTGCCAGCAGCTGGACAGGGGAGAGCACCGGGGAGCTGTTTTTT	CASSWTGESTGELFF
TRBV6-5	once	.	TRBJ1-6	TGTGCCAGCAGATCCAAGGATAATTCACCCCTCCACTTT	CASRSKDNSPLHF
TRBV6-5	.	TRBD1	TRBJ1-4	TGTGCCAGCAGTTCTCCAGGGACAGGGGGTGAAAAACTGTTTTTT	CASSSPGTGGEKLFF
TRBV6-5	.	TRBD1	TRBJ1-1	TGTGCCAGCACCACCCCAGGGGGGCCCGGGGAAGCTTTCTTT	CASTTPGGPGEAFF
TRBV10-3	.	TRBD2	TRBJ2-1	TGTGCCACTCGGACTAGCGGGGGGGAATACAATGAGCAGTTCTTC	CATRTSGGEYNEQFF
TRBV29-1	few	.	TRBJ1-1	TGCAGCGTCTCCTCGTTTACTGAAGCTTTCTTT	CSVSSFTEAFF
TRBV19	.	TRBD2	TRBJ2-1	TGTGCCAGTAGTCCTAGCGGGAGTATGAATGAGCAGTTCTTC	CASSPSGSMNEQFF
TRBV6-5	.	.	TRBJ2-6	TGTGCCAGCAGTTATGAGGCTAGCTCTGGGGCCAACGTCCTGACTTTC	CASSYEASSGANVLTF
TRBV29-1	.	.	TRBJ2-3	TGCAGCGTTGGGGTTGATACGCAGTATTTT	CSVGVDTQYF
TRBV18	many	TRBD1	TRBJ1-4	TGTGCCAGCTCACCCAGACAGGGGTCCACTAATGAAAAACTGTTTTTT	CASSPRQGSTNEKLFF
TRBV19	.	TRBD2	TRBJ2-7	TGTGCCAGTAGTATAGAGGGGGGGTTGGACTACGAGCAGTACTTC	CASSIEGGLDYEQYF
TRBV5-4	.	TRBD2	TRBJ2-5	TGTGCCAGCAGAAAATCTCTAGCGGGGAAACAAGAGACCCAGTACTTC	CASRKSLAGKQETQYF
TRBV5-6	.	.	TRBJ2-7	TGTGCCAGCAGCGGGAGCTTAATGCACGAGCAGTACTTC	CASSGSLMHEQYF
TRBV5-1	few	.	TRBJ2-1	TGCGCCAGCAGGGCTGAGAGAAATGAGCAGTTCTTC	CASRAERNEQFF
TRBV30	.	.	TRBJ1-5	TGTGCCTGGAGTGTACTATCGGCGGCTCGGGAGCCCCAGCATTTT	CAWSVLSAAREPQHF
TRBV5-1	.	.	TRBJ2-3	TGCGCCAGCAGCTTGAACGGGTTGGAGACAGATACGCAGTATTTT	CASSLNGLETDTQYF
TRBV6-6	.	.	TRBJ1-2	TGTGCCAGCACTCCGCTCGGGGGGCTCTATGGCTACACCTTC	CASTPLGGLYGYTF
TRBV5-1	few	.	TRBJ2-7	TGCGCCAGCAGCTTGGGGCCCTTCATAGGGATCAGCTCCTACGAGCAGTACTTC	CASSLGPFIGISSYEQYF
TRBV6-5	.	.	TRBJ1-1	TGTGCCAGCAGTTACCGGGGCCACGGAGCTTTCTTT	CASSYRGHGAFF
TRBV9	.	.	TRBJ2-3	TGTGCCAGCAGCGTAGGGATAGCGGTCCGCACAGATACGCAGTATTTT	CASSVGIAVRTDTQYF
TRBV5-1	.	.	TRBJ2-7	TGCGCCAGCGCGACTGGGGTATTCTACGAGCAGTACTTC	CASATGVFYEQYF
TRBV13	.	.	TRBJ2-7	TGTGCCAGCAGCCGACTGGGAGCCTACGAGCAGTACTTC	CASSRLGAYEQYF
TRBV4-1	.	TRBD2	TRBJ2-3	TGCGCCAGCAGCCAACTGGGCGGGAGCCTAAGCACAGATACGCAGTATTTT	CASSQLGGSLSTDTQYF
TRBV18	.	TRBD1	TRBJ1-5	TGTGCCAGCTCTCACTCCCCGGACAGGGGGAAATCAGCCCAGCATTTT	CASSHSPDRGKSAQHF